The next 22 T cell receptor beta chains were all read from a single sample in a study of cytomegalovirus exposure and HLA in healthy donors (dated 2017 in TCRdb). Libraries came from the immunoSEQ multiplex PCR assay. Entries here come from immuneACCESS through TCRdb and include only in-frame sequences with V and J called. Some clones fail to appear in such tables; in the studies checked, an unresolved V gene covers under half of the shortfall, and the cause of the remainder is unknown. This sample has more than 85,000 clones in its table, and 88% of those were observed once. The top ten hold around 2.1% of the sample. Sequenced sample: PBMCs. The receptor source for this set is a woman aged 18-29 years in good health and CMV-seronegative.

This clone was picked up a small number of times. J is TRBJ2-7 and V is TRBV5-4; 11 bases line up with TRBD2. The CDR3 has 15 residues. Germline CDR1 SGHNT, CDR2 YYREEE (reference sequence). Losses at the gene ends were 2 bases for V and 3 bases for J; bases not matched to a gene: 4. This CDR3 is CASSFGTSGYYEQYF. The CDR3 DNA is TGTGCCAGCAGCTTCGGGACTAGCGGATACTACGAGCAGTACTTC.

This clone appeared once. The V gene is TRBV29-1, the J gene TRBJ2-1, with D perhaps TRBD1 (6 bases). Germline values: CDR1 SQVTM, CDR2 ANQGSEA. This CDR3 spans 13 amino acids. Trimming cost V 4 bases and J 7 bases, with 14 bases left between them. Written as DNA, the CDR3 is TGCAGCGTTGGAAGGTCCAGGGGAAATGAGCAGTTCTTC. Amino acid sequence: CSVGRSRGNEQFF.

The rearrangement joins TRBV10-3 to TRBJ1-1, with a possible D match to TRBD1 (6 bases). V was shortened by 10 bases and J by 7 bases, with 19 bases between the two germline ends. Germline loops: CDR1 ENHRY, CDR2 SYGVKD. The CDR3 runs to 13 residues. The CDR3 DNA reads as TGTGCCACCAGGGGTAGGGAGGGAATTGAAGCTTTCTTT. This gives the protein CATRGREGIEAFF.

The CDR3 sequence: CASSRDRDNEQFF. The CDR3, as DNA: TGTGCCAGCAGCAGGGACAGAGACAATGAGCAGTTCTTC. V gene TRBV27 combines with J gene TRBJ2-1, with TRBD1 matching over 7 bases. The ends lost 6 bases at V and 5 bases at J; junction bases unmatched: 4. This CDR3 region has 13 residues. Germline V gene data show CDR1 as MNHEY and CDR2 as SMNVEV (reference sequence).

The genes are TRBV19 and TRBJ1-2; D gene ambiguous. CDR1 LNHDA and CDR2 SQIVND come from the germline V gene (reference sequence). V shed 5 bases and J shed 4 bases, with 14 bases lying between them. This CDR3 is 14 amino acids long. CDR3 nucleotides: TGTGCCAGTAGTTCTCAGACACGGGGCTATGGCTACACCTTC. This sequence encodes CASSSQTRGYGYTF.

CDR3 coding DNA: TGTGCCAGCAGAATAGCCGGAGGGGCCCTGGAGACCCAGTACTTC. It is translated as CASRIAGGALETQYF. The rearrangement links TRBV28 to TRBJ2-5; tentative D call: TRBD2 (6 bases). This CDR3 is built from 15 residues. Trimming pared 6 bases from V and 5 bases from J, leaving 19 bases between. Germline assignment: CDR1 MDHEN and CDR2 SYDVKM.

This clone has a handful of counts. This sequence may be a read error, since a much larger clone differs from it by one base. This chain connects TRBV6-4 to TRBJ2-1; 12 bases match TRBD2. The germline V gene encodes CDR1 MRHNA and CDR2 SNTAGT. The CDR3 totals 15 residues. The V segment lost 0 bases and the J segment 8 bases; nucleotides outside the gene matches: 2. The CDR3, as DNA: TGTGCCAGCAGTGACTCGACTAGCGGGGGCCATGAGCAGTTCTTC. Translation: CASSDSTSGGHEQFF.

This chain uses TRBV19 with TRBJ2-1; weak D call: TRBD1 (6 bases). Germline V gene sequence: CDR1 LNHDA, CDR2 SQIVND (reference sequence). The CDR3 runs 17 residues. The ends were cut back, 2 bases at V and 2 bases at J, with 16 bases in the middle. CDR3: CASSITSRGRTYNEQFF. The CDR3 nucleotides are TGTGCCAGTAGTATAACCTCCAGGGGCAGGACCTACAATGAGCAGTTCTTC.

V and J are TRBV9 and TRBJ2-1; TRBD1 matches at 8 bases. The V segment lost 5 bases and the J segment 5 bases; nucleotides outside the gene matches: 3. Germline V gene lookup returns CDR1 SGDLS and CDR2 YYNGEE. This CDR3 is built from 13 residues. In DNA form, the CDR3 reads TGTGCCAGCAGTTTACAGGGGGACAATGAGCAGTTCTTC. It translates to CASSLQGDNEQFF.

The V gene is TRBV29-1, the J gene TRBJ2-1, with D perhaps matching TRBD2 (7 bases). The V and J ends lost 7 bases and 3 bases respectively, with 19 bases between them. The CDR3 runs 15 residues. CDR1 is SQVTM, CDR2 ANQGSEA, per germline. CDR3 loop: CSAVQGLNSYNEQFF. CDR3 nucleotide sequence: TGCAGCGCTGTACAGGGACTAAATAGCTACAATGAGCAGTTCTTC.

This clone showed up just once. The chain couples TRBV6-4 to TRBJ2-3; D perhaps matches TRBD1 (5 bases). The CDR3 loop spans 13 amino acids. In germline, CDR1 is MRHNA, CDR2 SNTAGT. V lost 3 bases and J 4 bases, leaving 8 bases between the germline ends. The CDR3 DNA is TGTGCCAGCAGTGAGCAGGGCGCAGATACGCAGTATTTT. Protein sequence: CASSEQGADTQYF.

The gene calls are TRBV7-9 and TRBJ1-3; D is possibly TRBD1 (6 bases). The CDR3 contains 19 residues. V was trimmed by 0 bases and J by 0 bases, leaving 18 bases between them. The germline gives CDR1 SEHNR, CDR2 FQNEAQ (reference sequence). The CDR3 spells CASSLAPRWGLYSGNTIYF. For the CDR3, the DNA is TGTGCCAGCAGCTTAGCGCCCCGTTGGGGGCTCTACTCTGGAAACACCATATATTTT.

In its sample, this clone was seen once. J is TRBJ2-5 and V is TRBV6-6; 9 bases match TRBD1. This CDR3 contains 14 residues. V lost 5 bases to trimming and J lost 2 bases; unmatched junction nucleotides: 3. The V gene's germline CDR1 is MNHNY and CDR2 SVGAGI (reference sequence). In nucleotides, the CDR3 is TGTGCCAGCAGTGGGGGACAGGGACAAGAGACCCAGTACTTC. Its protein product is CASSGGQGQETQYF.

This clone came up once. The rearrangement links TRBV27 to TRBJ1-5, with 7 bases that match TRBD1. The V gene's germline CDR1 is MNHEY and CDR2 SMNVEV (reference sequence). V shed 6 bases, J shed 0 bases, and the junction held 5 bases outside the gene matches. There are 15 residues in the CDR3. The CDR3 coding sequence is TGTGCCAGCAGGAGAAACAGGGGTAGCAATCAGCCCCAGCATTTT. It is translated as CASRRNRGSNQPQHF.

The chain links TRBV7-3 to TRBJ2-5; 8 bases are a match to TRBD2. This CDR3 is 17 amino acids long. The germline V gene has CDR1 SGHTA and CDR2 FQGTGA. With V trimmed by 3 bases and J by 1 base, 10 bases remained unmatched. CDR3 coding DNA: TGTGCCAGCAGCTTCGGCTTAAGCGGGGGTACCCAAGAGACCCAGTACTTC. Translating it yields CASSFGLSGGTQETQYF.

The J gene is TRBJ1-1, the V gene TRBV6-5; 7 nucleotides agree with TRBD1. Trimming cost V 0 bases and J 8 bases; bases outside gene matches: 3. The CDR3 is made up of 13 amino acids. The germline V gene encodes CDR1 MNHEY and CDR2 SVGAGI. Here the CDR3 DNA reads TGTGCCAGCAGTTACTCCGGGACAGCCGAAGCTTTCTTT. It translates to CASSYSGTAEAFF.

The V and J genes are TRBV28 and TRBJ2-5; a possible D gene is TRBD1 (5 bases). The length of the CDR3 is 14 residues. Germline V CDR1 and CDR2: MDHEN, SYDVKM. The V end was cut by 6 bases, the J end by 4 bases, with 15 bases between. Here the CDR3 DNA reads TGTGCCAGCAGCAGTACAAGGCAGGGAGAGACCCAGTACTTC. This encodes CASSSTRQGETQYF. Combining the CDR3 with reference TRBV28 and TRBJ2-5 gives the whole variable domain DVKVTQSSRYLVKRTGEKVFLECVQDMDHENMFWYRQDPGLGLRLIYFSYDVKMKEKGDIPEGYSVSREKKERFSLILESASTNQTSMYLCASSSTRQGETQYFGPGTRLLVL.

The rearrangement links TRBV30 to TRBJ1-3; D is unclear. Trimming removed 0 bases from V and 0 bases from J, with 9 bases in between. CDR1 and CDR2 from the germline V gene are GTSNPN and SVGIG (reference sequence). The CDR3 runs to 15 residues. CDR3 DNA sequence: TGTGCCTGGAGTGTACGGGTGATCTCTGGAAACACCATATATTTT. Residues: CAWSVRVISGNTIYF.

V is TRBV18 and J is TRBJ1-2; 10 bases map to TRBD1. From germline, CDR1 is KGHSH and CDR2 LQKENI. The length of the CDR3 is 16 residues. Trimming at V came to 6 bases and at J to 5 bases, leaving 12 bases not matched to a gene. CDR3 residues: CASSPGQGSIRYGYTF. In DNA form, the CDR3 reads TGTGCCAGCTCTCCGGGACAGGGGTCCATTCGTTATGGCTACACCTTC.

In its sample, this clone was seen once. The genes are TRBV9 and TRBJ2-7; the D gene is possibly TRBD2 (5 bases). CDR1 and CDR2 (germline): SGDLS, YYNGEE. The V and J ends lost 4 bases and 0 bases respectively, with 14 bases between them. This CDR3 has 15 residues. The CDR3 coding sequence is TGTGCCAGCAGCCCTCACGCGGGCCACTCCTACGAGCAGTACTTC. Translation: CASSPHAGHSYEQYF.

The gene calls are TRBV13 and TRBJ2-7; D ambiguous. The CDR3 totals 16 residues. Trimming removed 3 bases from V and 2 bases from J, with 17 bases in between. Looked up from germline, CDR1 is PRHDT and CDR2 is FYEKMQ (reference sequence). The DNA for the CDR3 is TGTGCCAGCAGCTTGAGTTCTGCGGCTCGGGCCTACGAGCAGTACTTC. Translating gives CASSLSSAARAYEQYF.

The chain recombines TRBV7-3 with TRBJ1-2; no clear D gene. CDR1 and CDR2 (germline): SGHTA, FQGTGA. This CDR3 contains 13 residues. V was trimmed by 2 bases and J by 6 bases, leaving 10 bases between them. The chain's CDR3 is CASSLGGGDGYTF. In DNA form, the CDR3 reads TGTGCCAGCAGCTTAGGAGGTGGAGATGGCTACACCTTC.